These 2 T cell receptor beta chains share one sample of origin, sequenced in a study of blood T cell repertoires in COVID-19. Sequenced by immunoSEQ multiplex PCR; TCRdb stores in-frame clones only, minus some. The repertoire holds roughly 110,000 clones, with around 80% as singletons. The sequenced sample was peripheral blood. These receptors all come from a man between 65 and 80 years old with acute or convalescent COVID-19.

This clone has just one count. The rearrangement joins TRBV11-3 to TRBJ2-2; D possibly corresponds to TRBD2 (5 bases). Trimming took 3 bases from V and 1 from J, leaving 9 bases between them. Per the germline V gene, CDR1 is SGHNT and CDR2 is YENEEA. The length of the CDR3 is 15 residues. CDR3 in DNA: TGTGCCAGCAGCTTCAACGGACTGAACACCGGGGAGCTGTTTTTT. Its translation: CASSFNGLNTGELFF.

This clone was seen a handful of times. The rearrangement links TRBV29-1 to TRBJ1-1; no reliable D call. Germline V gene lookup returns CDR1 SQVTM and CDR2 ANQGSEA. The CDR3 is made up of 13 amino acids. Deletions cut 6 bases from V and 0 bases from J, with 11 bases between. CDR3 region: CSVGPGMNTEAFF. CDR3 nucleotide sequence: TGCAGCGTAGGTCCGGGGATGAACACTGAAGCTTTCTTT.